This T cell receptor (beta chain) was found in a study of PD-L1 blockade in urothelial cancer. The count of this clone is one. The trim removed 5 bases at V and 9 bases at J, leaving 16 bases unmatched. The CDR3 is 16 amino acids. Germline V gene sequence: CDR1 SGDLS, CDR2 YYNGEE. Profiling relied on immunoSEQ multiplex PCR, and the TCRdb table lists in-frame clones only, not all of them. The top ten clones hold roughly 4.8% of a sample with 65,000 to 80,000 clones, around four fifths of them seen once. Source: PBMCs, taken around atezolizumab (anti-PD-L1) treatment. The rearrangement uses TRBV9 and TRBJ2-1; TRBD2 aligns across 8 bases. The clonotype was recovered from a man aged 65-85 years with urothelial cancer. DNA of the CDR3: TGTGCCAGCAGTGCTCACGGGACTAGGCAACTCGTTGAGCAGTTCTTC. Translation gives CASSAHGTRQLVEQFF.